This T cell receptor beta chain was profiled in a study of cytomegalovirus exposure and HLA in healthy donors (dated by TCRdb to about 2017). With respect to the entire study: A later analysis indicated that the roughly 120 validation repertoires were generated on the platform also employed for the roughly 730 repertoires of the first cohort. The study aimed to test whether signatures of past pathogen exposure could be identified by cataloging public T cell receptors. A separate validation cohort of roughly 130 different subjects was used in addition to the approximately 670-subject first cohort. The study combined high-throughput TCR immunosequencing, statistical association of individual TCRs with disease status, and machine learning to predict cytomegalovirus infection status. The study at large found these results: The study gave a list of 150 to 200 TCR beta chains associated with cytomegalovirus. It was suggested by the authors that the approach could potentially be generalized to other disease states and immunological phenotypes. A later analysis found that TCRs clustered in the first cohort also tended to co-occur in the 95 to 150 validation repertoires, with about 94% of cluster scores above 0. The classifier was reported to diagnose cytomegalovirus status with high specificity and sensitivity in both the original cohort and the validation cohort. The validation cohort had no HLA typing available for a later analysis, so co-occurrence within that cohort was assessed over all 120 or so repertoires. Most TCR sequences were observed very rarely across donors, whereas some public TCRs were present in many individuals. In vitro tests confirmed that a few of the cytomegalovirus-associated TCR beta chains recognize cytomegalovirus antigens.

Including cysteine and phenylalanine, the CDR3 has 11 amino acids. The DNA shown is the 33-base CDR3, in frame from base 1. The junction shows trimming of 6 bases on V and 1 base on J, plus 6 bases between the germline ends. Taken from the germline V gene, the CDR1 and CDR2 loops are SQVTM and ANQGSEA. The donors were included in the validation cohort of 120 subjects, a group kept apart from the roughly 610-subject first cohort. A word on this clone: The clone's antigen remains unknown. Base qualities are not recorded, but no much larger clone differs from it by a single base. In the same sample, other DNA sequences code for this CDR3.

Receptor libraries were prepared by the immunoSEQ multiplex PCR assay. The authors processed their data as follows. To diagnose cytomegalovirus status from the catalog of TCR beta chain sequences, a statistical classification framework was built. The table was pulled from immuneACCESS by TCRdb, which kept in-frame rearrangements only. Such tables lose some clones; where checked, under half of the loss comes from unresolved V genes, and the rest has no known cause. The V and J calls and clone size were taken over from that table, and D and trimming were inferred from the DNA. For this sample the table gives about 120,000 clones, of which 88% were detected only once. Clones ranked in the top ten supply about 4.5% of the sample.

This receptor was taken from a young man in good health and CMV-seropositive. The chain employs TRBV29-1 and TRBJ1-1; no D segment can be confidently identified. Sample: PBMCs. The CDR3 in this case is CSVARNTEAFF. The sequence in DNA is TGCAGCGTAGCCCGGAACACTGAAGCTTTCTTT.